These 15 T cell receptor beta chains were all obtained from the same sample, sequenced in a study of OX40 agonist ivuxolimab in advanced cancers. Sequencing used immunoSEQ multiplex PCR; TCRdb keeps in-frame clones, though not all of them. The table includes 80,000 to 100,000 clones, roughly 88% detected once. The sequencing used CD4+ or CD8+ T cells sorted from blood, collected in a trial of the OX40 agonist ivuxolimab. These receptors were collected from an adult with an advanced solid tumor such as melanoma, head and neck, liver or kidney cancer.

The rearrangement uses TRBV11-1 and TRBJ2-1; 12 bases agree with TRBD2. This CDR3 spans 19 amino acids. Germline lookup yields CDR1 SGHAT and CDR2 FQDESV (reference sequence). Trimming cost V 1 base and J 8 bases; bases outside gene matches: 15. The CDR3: CASSLGPVASGRVPHEQFF. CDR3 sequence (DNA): TGTGCCAGCAGCTTAGGCCCTGTGGCTAGCGGGAGGGTTCCCCATGAGCAGTTCTTC.

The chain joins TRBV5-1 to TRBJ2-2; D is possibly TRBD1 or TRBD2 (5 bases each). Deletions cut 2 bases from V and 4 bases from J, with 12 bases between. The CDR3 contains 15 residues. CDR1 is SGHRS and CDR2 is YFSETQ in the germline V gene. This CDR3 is CASSFGTAGTGELFF. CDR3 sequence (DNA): TGCGCCAGCAGCTTTGGGACGGCGGGCACCGGGGAGCTGTTTTTT.

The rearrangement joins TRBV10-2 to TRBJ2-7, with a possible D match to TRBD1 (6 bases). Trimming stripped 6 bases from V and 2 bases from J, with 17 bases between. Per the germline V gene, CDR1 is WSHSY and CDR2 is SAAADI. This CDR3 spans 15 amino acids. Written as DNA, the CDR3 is TGCGCCAGCAGCCCGATCGGCCGGGACACCTACGAGCAGTACTTC. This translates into CASSPIGRDTYEQYF.

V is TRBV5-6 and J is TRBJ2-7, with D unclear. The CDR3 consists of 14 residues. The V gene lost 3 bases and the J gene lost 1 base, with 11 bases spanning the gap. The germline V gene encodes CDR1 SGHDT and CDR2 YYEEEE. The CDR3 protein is CASSSVHVSYEQYF. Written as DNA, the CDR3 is TGTGCCAGCAGCTCCGTCCACGTTTCCTACGAGCAGTACTTC. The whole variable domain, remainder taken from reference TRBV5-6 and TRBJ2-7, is DAGVTQSPTHLIKTRGQQVTLRCSPKSGHDTVSWYQQALGQGPQFIFQYYEEEERQRGNFPDRFSGHQFPNYSSELNVNALLLGDSALYLCASSSVHVSYEQYFGPGTRLTVT.

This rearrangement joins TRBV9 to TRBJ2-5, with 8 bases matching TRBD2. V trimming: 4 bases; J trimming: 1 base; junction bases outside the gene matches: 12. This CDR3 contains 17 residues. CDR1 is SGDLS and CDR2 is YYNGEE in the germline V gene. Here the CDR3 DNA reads TGTGCCAGCAGCCCCCGGACTAGCCTTAACCGCCAAGAGACCCAGTACTTC. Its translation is CASSPRTSLNRQETQYF.

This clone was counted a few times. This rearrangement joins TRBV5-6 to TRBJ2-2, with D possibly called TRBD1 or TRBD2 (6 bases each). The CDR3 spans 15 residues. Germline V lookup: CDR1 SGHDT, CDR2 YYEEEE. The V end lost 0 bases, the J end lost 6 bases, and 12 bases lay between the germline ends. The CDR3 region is CASSLGPGGAGELFF. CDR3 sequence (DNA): TGTGCCAGCAGCTTGGGTCCCGGGGGCGCCGGGGAGCTGTTTTTT.

CDR3 loop: CASSSQPPGQGEETQYF. The CDR3 DNA follows: TGCGCCAGCAGCTCGCAACCACCGGGACAGGGTGAAGAGACCCAGTACTTC. The V gene is TRBV5-1, the J gene TRBJ2-5; 9 nucleotides align to TRBD1. The CDR3 is 17 amino acids. J lost 3 bases, V lost 3 bases, and 12 bases had no gene match. The germline CDR1 and CDR2 sequences are SGHRS and YFSETQ.

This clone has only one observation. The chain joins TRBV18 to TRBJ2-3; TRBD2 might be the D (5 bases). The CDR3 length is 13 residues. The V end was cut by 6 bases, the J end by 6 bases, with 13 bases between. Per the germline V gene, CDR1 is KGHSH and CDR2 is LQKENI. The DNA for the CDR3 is TGTGCCAGCTCGCCGGTAGCGAGTGATACGCAGTATTTT. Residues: CASSPVASDTQYF.

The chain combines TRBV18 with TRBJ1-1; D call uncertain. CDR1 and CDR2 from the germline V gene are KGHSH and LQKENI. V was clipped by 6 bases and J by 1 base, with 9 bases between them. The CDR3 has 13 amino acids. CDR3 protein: CASSQNENTEAFF. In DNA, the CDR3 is TGTGCCAGCTCCCAGAACGAGAACACTGAAGCTTTCTTT.

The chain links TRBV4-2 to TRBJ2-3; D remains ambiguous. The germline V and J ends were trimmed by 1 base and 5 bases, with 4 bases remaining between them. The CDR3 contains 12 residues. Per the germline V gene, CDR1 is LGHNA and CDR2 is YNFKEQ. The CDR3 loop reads CASSQVQDTQYF. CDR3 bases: TGTGCCAGCAGCCAAGTCCAAGATACGCAGTATTTT.

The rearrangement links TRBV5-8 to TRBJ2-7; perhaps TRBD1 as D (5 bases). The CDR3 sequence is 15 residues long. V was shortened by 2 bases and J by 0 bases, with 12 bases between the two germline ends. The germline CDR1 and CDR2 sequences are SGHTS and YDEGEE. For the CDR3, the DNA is TGTGCCAGCAGCTTACAGACAGCCGGCTCCTACGAGCAGTACTTC. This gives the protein CASSLQTAGSYEQYF. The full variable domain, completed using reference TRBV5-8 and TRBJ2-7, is EAGVTQSPTHLIKTRGQQATLRCSPISGHTSVYWYQQALGLGLQFLLWYDEGEERNRGNFPPRFSGRQFPNYSSELNVNALELEDSALYLCASSLQTAGSYEQYFGPGTRLTVT.

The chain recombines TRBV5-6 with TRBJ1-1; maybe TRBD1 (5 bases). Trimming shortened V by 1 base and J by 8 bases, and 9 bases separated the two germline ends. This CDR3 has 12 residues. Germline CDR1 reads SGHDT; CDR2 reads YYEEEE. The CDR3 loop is CASSLRNREAFF. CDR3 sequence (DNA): TGTGCCAGCAGCTTGAGGAACAGGGAAGCTTTCTTT.

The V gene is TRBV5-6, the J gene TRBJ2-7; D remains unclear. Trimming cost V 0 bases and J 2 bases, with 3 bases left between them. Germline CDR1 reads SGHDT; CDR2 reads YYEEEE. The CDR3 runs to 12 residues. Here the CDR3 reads CASSLEPYEQYF. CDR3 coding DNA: TGTGCCAGCAGCTTGGAGCCCTACGAGCAGTACTTC.

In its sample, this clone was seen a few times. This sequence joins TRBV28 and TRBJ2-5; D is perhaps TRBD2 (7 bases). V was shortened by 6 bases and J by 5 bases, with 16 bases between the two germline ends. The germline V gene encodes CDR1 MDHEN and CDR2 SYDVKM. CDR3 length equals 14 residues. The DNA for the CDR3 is TGTGCCAGCAGCCCCTCGGGGGGCGTTGAGACCCAGTACTTC. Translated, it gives CASSPSGGVETQYF.

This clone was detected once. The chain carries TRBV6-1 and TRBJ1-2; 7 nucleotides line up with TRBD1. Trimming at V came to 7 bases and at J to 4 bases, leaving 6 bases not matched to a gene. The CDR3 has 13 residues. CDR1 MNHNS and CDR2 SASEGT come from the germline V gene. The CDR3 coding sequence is TGTGCCAGCAAATTGGCAGGGGGCTATGGCTACACCTTC. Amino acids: CASKLAGGYGYTF.